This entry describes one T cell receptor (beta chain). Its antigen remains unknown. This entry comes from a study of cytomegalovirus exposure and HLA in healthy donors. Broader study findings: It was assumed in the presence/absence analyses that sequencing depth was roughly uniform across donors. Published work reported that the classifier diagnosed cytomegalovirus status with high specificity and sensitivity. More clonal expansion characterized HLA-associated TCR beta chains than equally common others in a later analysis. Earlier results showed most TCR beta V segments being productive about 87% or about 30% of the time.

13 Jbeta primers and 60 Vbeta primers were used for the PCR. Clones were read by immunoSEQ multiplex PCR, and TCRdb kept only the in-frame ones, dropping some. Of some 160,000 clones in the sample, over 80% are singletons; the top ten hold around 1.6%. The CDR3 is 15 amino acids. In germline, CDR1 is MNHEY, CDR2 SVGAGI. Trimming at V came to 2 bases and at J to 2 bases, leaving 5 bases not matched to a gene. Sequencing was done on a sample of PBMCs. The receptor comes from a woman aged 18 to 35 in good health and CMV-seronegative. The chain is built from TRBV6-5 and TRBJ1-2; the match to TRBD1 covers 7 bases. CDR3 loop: CASSYGGQRNYGYTF. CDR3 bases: TGTGCCAGCAGTTACGGGGGACAGAGAAACTATGGCTACACCTTC.